This is a list of T cell receptor beta chains from one sample in a study of T-cell reconstitution after alpha-beta-depleted transplantation in children. TCRdb reanalysed the PCR reads using MiXCR and keeps one entry per CDR3 protein. The sample shows around 500,000 distinct CDR3 sequences, around 12% of them seen only once. The material sequenced was PBMCs from the stem cell graft donor, taken from the stem cell graft. The source of these receptors is a human donor who donated a stem cell graft to a child with combined immunodeficiency. Both conserved end residues are part of each CDR3. Each record gives: CDR3 protein, J gene, V gene.

CASSLARGRADDEQFF,TRBJ2-1,TRBV7-8
CAIRNGQGSETQYF,TRBJ2-5,TRBV10-3
CAISVDVGGTDTQYF,TRBJ2-3,TRBV10-3
CASSRGQLGGNEQFF,TRBJ2-1,TRBV6-1
CASSSVEWNTGELFF,TRBJ2-2,TRBV12-3/TRBV12-4
CSARAAGGNKNIQYF,TRBJ2-4,TRBV20-1
CASSFSGAGAFF,TRBJ1-1,TRBV12-3/TRBV12-4
CSVGGGVSSAFF,TRBJ1-1,TRBV29-1
CASRGLADLYTGELFF,TRBJ2-2,TRBV12-3/TRBV12-4
CASSQAIQGYGYTF,TRBJ1-2,TRBV4-3
CASSLYPGRMVDTQYF,TRBJ2-3,TRBV12-3/TRBV12-4
CSAIRGPDSPLHF,TRBJ1-6,TRBV20-1